These 15 T cell receptor beta chains were all obtained from the same sample, sequenced in a study of tumor and adjacent non-tumor tissue in lung cancer. The template was RNA from unsorted bulk tissue. Three rounds of nested PCR, following a modified ARM-PCR protocol, produced the TCRbeta library. TCRdb reanalysed the multiplex PCR reads using MiXCR and keeps one entry per CDR3 protein. The sample lists 200,000 to 250,000 distinct CDR3 sequences, roughly 70% occurring once. Sequences were obtained from lung tumor tissue. Receptor source: a man aged 60 to 69 with non-small cell lung cancer.

Note on this clonotype: A much larger clone lies a single base off, so this may be a read error. The gene calls are TRBV12-3 or TRBV12-4 and TRBJ2-5; D ambiguous. The CDR3 is made up of 13 amino acids. Trimming took off 0 bases at V and 5 bases at J, with 7 bases between the two ends. CDR3 loop: CASSLAKWETQYF. In nucleotides, the CDR3 is TGTGCCAGCAGTTTAGCCAAGTGGGAGACCCAGTACTTC.

Comments on this clonotype: At one boundary the junction diverges from the germline segment, which might be a read error. The V and J genes are TRBV4-1 and TRBJ1-5; no reliable D call. Germline lookup yields CDR1 MGHRA and CDR2 YSYEKL. The CDR3 is 14 residues long. The CDR3 region is CASNQDPSNQPQHF. As DNA, the CDR3 is TGCGCCAGCAACCAAGATCCGAGCAATCAGCCCCAACATTTT.

As to this clonotype: A read error may explain this, as a much larger clone is one base away. The gene calls are TRBV20-1 and TRBJ1-5; the D is unclear. There are 13 residues in the CDR3. V lost 6 bases, J lost 2 bases, and 11 bases lay in between. Per the germline V gene, CDR1 is DFQATT and CDR2 is SNEGSKA (reference sequence). CDR3 protein: CSAMEEGNQPQHF. The CDR3 DNA reads TGCAGTGCCATGGAAGAAGGCAATCAGCCCCAGCATTTT.

Details on this clonotype: The junction and the germline gene differ at one end; a read error may be behind it. The V gene is TRBV20-1, the J gene TRBJ1-1; possibly TRBD1 for D (5 bases). The CDR3 spans 15 residues. Germline CDR1 reads DFQATT; CDR2 reads SNEGSKA (reference sequence). DNA for the CDR3: TGCACTGCTAGCGCAGGACACTCTATGAACACTGAAACTTTCTTT. This gives the protein CTASAGHSMNTETFF.

The chain links TRBV6-6 to TRBJ2-7; the match to TRBD2 covers 9 bases. Germline V gene data show CDR1 as MNHNY and CDR2 as SVGAGI (reference sequence). The CDR3 runs 14 residues. The CDR3 DNA is TGTGCTAGCGGCATAGCGGGAGTGTCCTACGAGCAGTACTTC. It codes for CASGIAGVSYEQYF.

The V gene is TRBV6-5, the J gene TRBJ2-7; 7 positions match TRBD1. The CDR3 contains 13 residues. V was clipped by 7 bases and J by 5 bases; unmatched bases: 8. Germline-derived CDR1 and CDR2 are MNHEY and SVGAGI. DNA for the CDR3: TGTGCCAGCAAAGGGACAGTGACAAACGAGCAGTACTTC. Its protein product is CASKGTVTNEQYF.

About this clonotype itself: A much larger clone differs from this one at a single base, so this may be a read error. In DNA, the CDR3 is TGCAGCGCTGGAGAGGATTCCTACGAGCAGTACTTC. It codes for CSAGEDSYEQYF. The V call is TRBV29-1, the J call TRBJ2-7; D is ambiguous. Trimming left V 7 bases short and J 1 base short, with 11 bases between. Germline V gene sequence: CDR1 SQVTM, CDR2 ANQGSEA. This CDR3 has 12 residues.

A remark on this clonotype: Sequence at one end of the junction differs from germline and may be a read error. V gene TRBV20-1 combines with J gene TRBJ1-4; TRBD1 is a possible D gene (6 bases). There are 16 residues in the CDR3. CDR1 is DFQATT, CDR2 SNEGSKA, per germline (reference sequence). The chain's CDR3 is CNAKEVGRGRYEKLFF. The CDR3 DNA sequence: TGTAATGCTAAAGAGGTTGGCAGGGGCCGGTATGAAAAACTGTTTTTT.

With respect to this clonotype: A read error may account for a junction end that differs from germline. V gene TRBV11-3 combines with J gene TRBJ2-2; D possibly matches TRBD1 or TRBD2 (5 bases each). CDR1 SGHNT and CDR2 YENEEA come from the germline V gene. This CDR3 comprises 14 residues. CDR3 DNA sequence: TGTGCCTGCACCAAGCGAGCGGACACCGGGCAGCTGTTTTTT. This codes for CACTKRADTGQLFF.

With respect to this clonotype: This may be a read error, as it is one base from a much larger clone. J is TRBJ2-2 and V is TRBV29-1; D is ambiguous. The ends were cut back, 6 bases at V and 3 bases at J, with 8 bases in the middle. The CDR3 extends over 12 amino acids. Per the germline V gene, CDR1 is SQVTM and CDR2 is ANQGSEA. The CDR3 region has the DNA TGCAGCGTCTTAGGAGACACCGGGGAGCTGTTTTTT. It specifies CSVLGDTGELFF.

This clonotype was seen only a few times. The chain employs TRBV5-4 and TRBJ2-1; D is unclear. Per germline, CDR1 SGHNT and CDR2 YYREEE (reference sequence). Trimming shortened V by 4 bases and J by 10 bases, and 15 bases separated the two germline ends. CDR3 length equals 13 residues. The CDR3 loop reads CASSPDHLGEQFF. DNA of the CDR3: TGTGCCAGCAGCCCAGACCACTTAGGGGAGCAGTTCTTC.

On this clonotype itself: A junction boundary mismatches the germline segment, possibly from a read error. The gene calls are TRBV11-2 and TRBJ2-7; possibly TRBD1 for D (5 bases). The CDR3 totals 11 residues. CDR1 SGHAT and CDR2 FQNNGV come from the germline V gene. Here the CDR3 DNA reads TGCGCCAGCAGGAAAGGGGCCGAGCAATACTTC. This sequence encodes CASRKGAEQYF.

The V call is TRBV5-6, the J call TRBJ1-4, with no clear D. With 2 bases removed from V and 8 bases from J, the gap between germline ends came to 16 bases. The CDR3 consists of 15 residues. Germline assignment: CDR1 SGHDT and CDR2 YYEEEE. For the CDR3, the DNA is TGTGCCAGCAGCTTAAGGCGGTTGGGATGCGAAAAACTGTTTTTT. Its translation: CASSLRRLGCEKLFF.

Worth noting for this clonotype: The junction differs from germline at one of its ends, possibly a read error. The chain carries TRBV6-5 and TRBJ2-5; perhaps TRBD2 as D (6 bases). This CDR3 comprises 14 residues. The V gene's germline CDR1 is MNHEY and CDR2 SVGAGI. The CDR3 nucleotides are TGTGCCACCAGTGATATCGGGACCGCGGGGACCCAGTATTTC. Its translation: CATSDIGTAGTQYF.

As for this clonotype: At one boundary the junction diverges from the germline segment, which might be a read error. The genes are TRBV12-3 or TRBV12-4 and TRBJ2-1; D assignment may be TRBD1 or TRBD2 (5 bases each). The CDR3 contains 16 residues. CDR3 DNA sequence: TGTGCCAGCAGTTTAACCTTCGGGACCTGGGGGAATGAGCAGTTATTC. This codes for CASSLTFGTWGNEQLF.